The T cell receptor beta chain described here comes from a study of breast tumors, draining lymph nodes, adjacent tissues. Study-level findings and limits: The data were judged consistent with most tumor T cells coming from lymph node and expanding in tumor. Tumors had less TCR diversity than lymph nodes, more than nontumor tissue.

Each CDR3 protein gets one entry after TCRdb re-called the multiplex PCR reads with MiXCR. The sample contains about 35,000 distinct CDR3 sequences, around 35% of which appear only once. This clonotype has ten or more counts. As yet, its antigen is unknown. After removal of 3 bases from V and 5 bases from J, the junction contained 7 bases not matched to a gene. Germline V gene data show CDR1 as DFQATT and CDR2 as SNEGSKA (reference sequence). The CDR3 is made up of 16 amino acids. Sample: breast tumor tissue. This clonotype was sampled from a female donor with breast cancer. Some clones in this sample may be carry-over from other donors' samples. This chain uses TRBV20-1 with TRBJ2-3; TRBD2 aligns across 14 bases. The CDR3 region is CSASGGLAGVVDTQYF. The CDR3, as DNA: TGCAGTGCTAGCGGGGGACTAGCGGGAGTAGTAGATACGCAGTATTTT.